This T cell receptor (beta chain) was obtained from a study of blood T cell repertoires in COVID-19. Study as a whole: PBMCs, B-cell-depleted T cells, or T cells were the source of the cDNA or gDNA that made up the material.

Repertoires were generated with immunoSEQ multiplex PCR, while TCRdb's copy carries only in-frame clones and drops some. The sample holds approximately 210,000 clones, around 87% seen once. The CDR3 extends over 16 amino acids. Trimming left V 7 bases short and J 1 base short, with 18 bases between. The germline gives CDR1 PRHDT, CDR2 FYEKMQ (reference sequence). This chain uses TRBV13 with TRBJ2-3, with D perhaps TRBD1 (7 bases). Sequencing was done on a sample of PBMCs or T cells enriched from blood (not recorded which). The clonotype was recovered from a man between 25 and 39 years old in a cohort exposed to, infected with or recovered from COVID-19 (not recorded which). Here the CDR3 reads CASTPGGQGGTDTQYF. CDR3 nucleotide sequence: TGTGCCAGCACGCCAGGGGGGCAGGGTGGCACAGATACGCAGTATTTT.